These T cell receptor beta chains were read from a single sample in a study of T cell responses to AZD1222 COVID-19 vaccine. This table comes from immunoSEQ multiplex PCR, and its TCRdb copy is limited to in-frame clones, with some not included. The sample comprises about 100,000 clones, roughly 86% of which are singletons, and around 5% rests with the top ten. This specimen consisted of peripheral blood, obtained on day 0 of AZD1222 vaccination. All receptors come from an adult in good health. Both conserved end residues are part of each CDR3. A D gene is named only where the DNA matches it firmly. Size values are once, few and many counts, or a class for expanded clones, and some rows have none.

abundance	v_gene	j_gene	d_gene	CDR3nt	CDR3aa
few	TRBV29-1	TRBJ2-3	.	TGCAGCGCCGCAACAGGGTCAGATACGCAGTATTTT	CSAATGSDTQYF
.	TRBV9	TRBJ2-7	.	TGTGCCAGCAGCGTAGAAGTAGCGCCCTACGAGCAGTACTTC	CASSVEVAPYEQYF
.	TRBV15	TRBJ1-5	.	TGTGCCACCAGCAGGGGGTCCTCGTTCTATAGCAATCAGCCCCAGCATTTT	CATSRGSSFYSNQPQHF
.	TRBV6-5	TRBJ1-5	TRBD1	TGTGCCAGCAGTCCGACAGGGGGTAGCAATCAGCCCCAGCATTTT	CASSPTGGSNQPQHF
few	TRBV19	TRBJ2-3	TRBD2	TGTGCCAGTAGCCGTGGACTAGCGGGAGTTAGGGAGGGCACAGATACGCAGTATTTT	CASSRGLAGVREGTDTQYF
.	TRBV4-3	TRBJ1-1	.	TGCGCCAGCAGCCAAGATTCGGGGTCCCCTGGGGCTTTCTTT	CASSQDSGSPGAFF
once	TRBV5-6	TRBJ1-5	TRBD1	TGTGCCAGCAGCTTGGCCGGGACAGGGGGCCGACAGCCCCAGCATTTT	CASSLAGTGGRQPQHF
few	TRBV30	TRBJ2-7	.	TGTGCCTGGAGTGATCCCCCCTACGAGCAGTACTTC	CAWSDPPYEQYF
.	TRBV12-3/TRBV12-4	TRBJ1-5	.	TGTGCCAGCAGTGAGGGAGGCAATCAGCCCCAGCATTTT	CASSEGGNQPQHF
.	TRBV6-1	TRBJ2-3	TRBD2	TGTGCCAGCAGTGGGGCTGAGATGGGACTAGCGGGCTTCACAGATACGCAGTATTTT	CASSGAEMGLAGFTDTQYF
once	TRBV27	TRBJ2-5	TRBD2	TGTGCCAGCAGTCCCCTCGCGGGGGGCGAAGAGACCCAGTACTTC	CASSPLAGGEETQYF
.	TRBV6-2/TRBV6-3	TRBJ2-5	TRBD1	TGTGCCAGCAGCGACAGGGTTAGGGAGACCCAGTACTTC	CASSDRVRETQYF
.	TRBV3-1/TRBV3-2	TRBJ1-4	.	TGTGCCAGCAGGGCACTCCTGGGGGAAAAACTGTTTTTT	CASRALLGEKLFF
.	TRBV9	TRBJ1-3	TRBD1	TGTGCCAGCAGCGTAACAGGGGTAAGAGCTGGAAACACCATATATTTT	CASSVTGVRAGNTIYF
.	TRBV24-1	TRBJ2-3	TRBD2	TGTGCCACCTCCGGGACTAGCGGGGGGGATGGCACAGATACGCAGTATTTT	CATSGTSGGDGTDTQYF
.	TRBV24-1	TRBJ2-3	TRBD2	TGTGCCACCTCCCATAGCGGGGGGAGAGATACGCAGTATTTT	CATSHSGGRDTQYF